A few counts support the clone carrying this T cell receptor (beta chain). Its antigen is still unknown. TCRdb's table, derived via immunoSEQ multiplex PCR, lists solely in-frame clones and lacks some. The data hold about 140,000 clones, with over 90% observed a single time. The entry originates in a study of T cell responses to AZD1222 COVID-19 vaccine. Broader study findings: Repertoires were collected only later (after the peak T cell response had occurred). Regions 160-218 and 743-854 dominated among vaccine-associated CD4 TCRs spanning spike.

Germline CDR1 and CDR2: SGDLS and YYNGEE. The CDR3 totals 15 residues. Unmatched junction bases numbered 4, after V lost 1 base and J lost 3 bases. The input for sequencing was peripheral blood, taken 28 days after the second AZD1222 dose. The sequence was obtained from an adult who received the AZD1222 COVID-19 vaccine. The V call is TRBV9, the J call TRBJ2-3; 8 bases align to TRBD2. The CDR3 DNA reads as TGTGCCAGCAGCGTACATAGCGGGGAGACAGATACGCAGTATTTT. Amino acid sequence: CASSVHSGETDTQYF.